This T cell receptor beta chain derives from a study of T cell repertoires in cytomegalovirus infection. Study at large: Indications came from public TCR beta signatures; they pointed to CMV infection and to a matching HLA type. Study observations and caveats: Summed frequency of shared TCR beta families picked out CMV carriers who also had the relevant HLA. Ex vivo, HLA-C-restricted CMV-specific TCR beta clonotypes prevailed over the rest of the response.

In TCRdb, the reads were re-called with MiXCR into one record per CDR3 protein. Altogether 100,000 or so distinct CDR3 sequences are present, more than 15% being singletons, with the ten largest covering roughly 8%. V was cut by 4 bases and J by 4 bases, with 15 bases left in between. In germline, CDR1 is SGHRS, CDR2 YFSETQ. The CDR3 sequence is 15 residues long. This clonotype came up a few times. What it recognizes is unknown. The source of this sequence is a human donor in good health (CMV status not recorded). Some clones in this sample may be carry-over from other donors' samples. The chain couples TRBV5-1 to TRBJ2-1, with D perhaps matching TRBD2 (6 bases). The sample consisted of PBMCs. The CDR3 region has the DNA TGCGCCAGCAGCACCGGGACTCGGCTTTACAATGAGCAGTTCTTC. Encoded protein: CASSTGTRLYNEQFF.